A single sample gave rise to the 18 T cell receptor beta chains below, sequenced in a study of cytomegalovirus exposure and HLA in healthy donors. The PCR used 60 Vbeta and 13 Jbeta primers. Profiled with immunoSEQ multiplex PCR; TCRdb holds only in-frame clones, not every one. The sample lists 75,000 to 90,000 clones; 70% to 75% were seen once. What was sequenced was PBMCs. Receptors originate from a man between 60 and 75 years old in good health and CMV-seronegative.

The V gene is TRBV7-9, the J gene TRBJ2-4; no firm D call. CDR1 SEHNR and CDR2 FQNEAQ come from the germline V gene (reference sequence). This CDR3 contains 14 residues. Trimming removed 3 bases at V and 8 bases at J, with 14 bases between. CDR3 DNA sequence: TGTGCCAGCAGCTTCAACACCCGGGTGGACATTCAGTACTTC. Its protein is CASSFNTRVDIQYF.

The CDR3 is CSVRLAGIYEQYF. For the CDR3, the DNA is TGCAGCGTTCGACTAGCGGGGATCTACGAGCAGTACTTC. The chain links TRBV29-1 to TRBJ2-5; 11 nucleotides agree with TRBD2. The tail of the sequence fits TRBJ2-7 better, so the J call may be wrong. This CDR3 comprises 13 residues. Germline values: CDR1 SQVTM, CDR2 ANQGSEA.

This clone was seen a handful of times. This is likely a read error, given that the CDR3 carries no conserved phenylalanine or tryptophan at its end. It is unclear where the CDR3 begins or ends on the DNA, so no DNA is shown, and the CDR3 is as TCRdb lists it. J is TRBJ2-7 and V is TRBV6-1; TRBD1, as called in the table, went unchecked against the DNA. CDR1 and CDR2 from the germline V gene are MNHNS and SASEGT. The CDR3 is made up of 13 amino acids, end residues included. CDR3: CASSIRDRSNRMG.

This chain joins TRBV5-1 and TRBJ2-5; 7 bases match TRBD2. The CDR3 contains 16 residues. The germline CDR1 and CDR2 sequences are SGHRS and YFSETQ. Losses at the gene ends were 4 bases for V and 5 bases for J; bases not matched to a gene: 14. The CDR3 DNA reads as TGCGCCAGCAGCCTATACCTTAATGACGGGAGGGAGACCCAGTACTTC. As protein: CASSLYLNDGRETQYF.

The chain recombines TRBV19 with TRBJ2-7; the D gene is possibly TRBD1 (5 bases). The CDR3 has 13 amino acids. Per germline, CDR1 LNHDA and CDR2 SQIVND (reference sequence). Trimming left V 3 bases short and J 6 bases short, with 12 bases between. The CDR3 region is CASSMVAGFEQYF. The CDR3 nucleotides read TGTGCCAGTAGTATGGTGGCAGGGTTCGAGCAGTACTTC.

The chain links TRBV6-1 to TRBJ1-1; tentatively, D is TRBD1 (6 bases). Germline CDR1 and CDR2: MNHNS and SASEGT. This CDR3 region has 13 residues. V gave up 7 bases and J gave up 1 base, with 10 bases separating them. The CDR3 protein is CASKTGQNTEAFF. The DNA for the CDR3 is TGTGCCAGCAAGACAGGCCAGAACACTGAAGCTTTCTTT.

The sample holds a few counts of this clone. V is TRBV6-1 and J is TRBJ2-7; maybe TRBD2 (5 bases). The germline V gene has CDR1 MNHNS and CDR2 SASEGT. The CDR3 spans 14 residues. V shed 6 bases and J shed 1 base, with 13 bases lying between them. The CDR3 sequence: CASSLGGLSYEQYF. CDR3 in DNA: TGTGCCAGCAGCTTAGGAGGCCTTTCCTACGAGCAGTACTTC.

The chain couples TRBV6-1 to TRBJ2-5; 8 nucleotides match TRBD2. Germline assignment: CDR1 MNHNS and CDR2 SASEGT. The V gene end was trimmed by 1 base and the J gene end by 5 bases; junction bases not matched to a gene: 9. This CDR3 comprises 16 residues. This CDR3 is CASSEEAGGGRETQYF. CDR3 DNA sequence: TGTGCCAGCAGTGAAGAGGCCGGGGGGGGACGGGAGACCCAGTACTTC.

This chain connects TRBV6-6 to TRBJ1-5, with TRBD1 matching 7 bases. J gave up 2 bases and V 5 bases, and 3 bases lay outside the gene matches. CDR1 is MNHNY, CDR2 SVGAGI, per germline (reference sequence). The CDR3 consists of 14 residues. CDR3 sequence: CASSQGVRNQPQHF. The CDR3 region has the DNA TGTGCCAGCAGTCAGGGGGTGCGCAATCAGCCCCAGCATTTT.

The rearrangement links TRBV7-6 to TRBJ2-1; D is undetermined. Trimming cost V 3 bases and J 0 bases, with 12 bases left between them. This CDR3 spans 16 amino acids. Germline V gene data show CDR1 as SGHVS and CDR2 as FNYEAQ. CDR3 amino acids: CASSFQTLSSYNEQFF. The CDR3 nucleotides are TGTGCCAGCAGCTTCCAGACACTTAGCTCCTACAATGAGCAGTTCTTC.

The rearrangement joins TRBV27 to TRBJ2-5; 7 bases align to TRBD1. CDR3 length: 17 amino acids. The V segment lost 3 bases and the J segment 4 bases; nucleotides outside the gene matches: 14. The germline V gene has CDR1 MNHEY and CDR2 SMNVEV (reference sequence). This CDR3 reads CASSFAPFDRDLETQYF. The CDR3 nucleotides read TGTGCCAGCAGTTTCGCCCCCTTCGACAGGGACCTAGAGACCCAGTACTTC.

The chain joins TRBV5-6 to TRBJ1-2, with 8 bases matching TRBD1. The CDR3 runs to 17 residues. The junction had 12 bases not matched to a gene; V was cut back by 0 bases and J by 5 bases. Germline V gene data show CDR1 as SGHDT and CDR2 as YYEEEE. The DNA for the CDR3 is TGTGCCAGCAGCTTGGCCGCTGGTCAGGGGGCTGGATATGGCTACACCTTC. This codes for CASSLAAGQGAGYGYTF.

This sequence joins TRBV19 and TRBJ2-3; a weak D match, TRBD1 (6 bases). Germline V CDR1 and CDR2: LNHDA, SQIVND (reference sequence). Deletions cut 1 base from V and 3 bases from J, with 11 bases between. This CDR3 contains 15 residues. The CDR3 DNA sequence: TGTGCCAGTAGTATAGTAGGGGGTAATACAGATACGCAGTATTTT. Protein sequence: CASSIVGGNTDTQYF.

The chain employs TRBV7-6 and TRBJ2-1; TRBD2 matches at 13 bases. CDR1 SGHVS and CDR2 FNYEAQ come from the germline V gene. This CDR3 comprises 16 residues. The V gene end was trimmed by 5 bases and the J gene end by 8 bases; junction bases not matched to a gene: 9. The CDR3 nucleotides are TGTGCCAGCAGCCGGACTAGCGGGGGCCCACGCTATGAGCAGTTCTTC. The encoded protein is CASSRTSGGPRYEQFF.

CDR3 in amino acids: CASSLVGGNTEAFF. As DNA, the CDR3 is TGTGCCAGCAGCTTAGTTGGCGGGAACACTGAAGCTTTCTTT. This chain uses TRBV7-6 with TRBJ1-1; D call uncertain. Trimming took 1 base from V and 1 from J, leaving 7 bases between them. Germline CDR1 SGHVS, CDR2 FNYEAQ. The CDR3 has 14 residues.

The V and J genes are TRBV4-2 and TRBJ2-7, with TRBD1 identical over 8 bases. V dropped 4 bases and J dropped 2; count of bases not matched to a gene: 7. Germline V gene lookup returns CDR1 LGHNA and CDR2 YNFKEQ. This CDR3 comprises 15 residues. CDR3: CASSRPGQATYEQYF. CDR3 DNA: TGTGCCAGCAGCCGCCCGGGACAGGCGACCTACGAGCAGTACTTC.

The chain links TRBV29-1 to TRBJ1-6; TRBD1 is a possible D gene (5 bases). Trimming removed 6 bases at V and 0 bases at J, with 18 bases between. CDR1 is SQVTM and CDR2 is ANQGSEA in the germline V gene. The CDR3 sequence is 17 residues long. CDR3 in DNA: TGCAGCGTCGTTTCTTCTACAGGCGGCTCCTATAATTCACCCCTCCACTTT. This codes for CSVVSSTGGSYNSPLHF.

This clone was observed once. The chain uses TRBV7-8 and TRBJ2-1, with 11 bases lining up with TRBD2. Germline lookup yields CDR1 SGHVS and CDR2 FQNEAQ. The CDR3 consists of 14 residues. V gave up 6 bases and J gave up 10 bases; unmatched junction bases: 8. Here the CDR3 DNA reads TGTGCCAGCAGTAGCGGGGGGGCCTATAGAGAGCAGTTCTTC. It is translated as CASSSGGAYREQFF.